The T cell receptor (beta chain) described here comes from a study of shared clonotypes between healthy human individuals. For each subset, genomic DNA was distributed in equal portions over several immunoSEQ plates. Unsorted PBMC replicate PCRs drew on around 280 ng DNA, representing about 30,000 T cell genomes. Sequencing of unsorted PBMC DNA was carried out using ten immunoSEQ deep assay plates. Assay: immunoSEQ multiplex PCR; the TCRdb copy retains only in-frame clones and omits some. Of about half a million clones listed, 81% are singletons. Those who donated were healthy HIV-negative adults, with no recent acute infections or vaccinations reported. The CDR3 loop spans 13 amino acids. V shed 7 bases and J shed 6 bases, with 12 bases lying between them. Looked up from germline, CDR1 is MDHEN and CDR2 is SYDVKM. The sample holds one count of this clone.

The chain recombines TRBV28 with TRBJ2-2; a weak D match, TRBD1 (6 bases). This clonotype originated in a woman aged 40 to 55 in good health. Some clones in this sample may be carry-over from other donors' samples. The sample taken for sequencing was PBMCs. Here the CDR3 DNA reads TGTGCCAGCAATCTAAGACAGGCCGGGGAGCTGTTTTTT. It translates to CASNLRQAGELFF.